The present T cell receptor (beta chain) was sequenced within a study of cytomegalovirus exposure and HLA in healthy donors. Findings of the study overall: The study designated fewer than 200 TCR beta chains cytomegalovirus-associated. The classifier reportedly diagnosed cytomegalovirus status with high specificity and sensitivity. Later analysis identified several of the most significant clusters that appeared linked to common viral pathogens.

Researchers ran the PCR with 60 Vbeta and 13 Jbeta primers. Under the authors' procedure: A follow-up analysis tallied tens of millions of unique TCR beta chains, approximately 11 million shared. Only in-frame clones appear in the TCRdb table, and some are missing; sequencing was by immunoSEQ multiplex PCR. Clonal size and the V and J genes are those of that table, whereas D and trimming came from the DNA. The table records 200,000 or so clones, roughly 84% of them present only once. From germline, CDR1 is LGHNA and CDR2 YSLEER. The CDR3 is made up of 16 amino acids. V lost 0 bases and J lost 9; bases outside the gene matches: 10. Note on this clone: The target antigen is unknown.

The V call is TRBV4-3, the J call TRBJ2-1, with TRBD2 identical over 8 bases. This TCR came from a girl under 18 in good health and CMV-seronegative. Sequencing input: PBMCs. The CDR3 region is CASSQDGGGTDGEQFF. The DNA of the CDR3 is TGCGCCAGCAGCCAAGATGGCGGGGGGACCGACGGTGAGCAGTTCTTC.